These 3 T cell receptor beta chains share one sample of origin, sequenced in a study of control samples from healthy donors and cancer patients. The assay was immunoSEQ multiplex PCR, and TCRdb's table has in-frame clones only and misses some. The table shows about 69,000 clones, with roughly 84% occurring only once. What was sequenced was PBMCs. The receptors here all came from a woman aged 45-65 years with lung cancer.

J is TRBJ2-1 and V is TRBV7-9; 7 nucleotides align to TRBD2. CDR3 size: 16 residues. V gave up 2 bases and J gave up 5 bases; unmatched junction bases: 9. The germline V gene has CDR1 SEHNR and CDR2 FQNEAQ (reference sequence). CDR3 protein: CASSLKGSSGNNEQFF. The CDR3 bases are TGTGCCAGCAGCTTAAAGGGGTCTAGCGGAAACAATGAGCAGTTCTTC.

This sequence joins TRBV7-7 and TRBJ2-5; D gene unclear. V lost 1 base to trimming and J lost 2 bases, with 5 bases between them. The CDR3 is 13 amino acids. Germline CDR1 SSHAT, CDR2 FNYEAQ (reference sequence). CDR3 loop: CASSLDVQETQYF. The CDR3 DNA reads TGTGCCAGCAGCTTAGATGTGCAAGAGACCCAGTACTTC. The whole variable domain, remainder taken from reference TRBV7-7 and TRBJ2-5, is GAGVSQSPRYKVTKRGQDVTLRCDPISSHATLYWYQQALGQGPEFLTYFNYEAQPDKSGLPSDRFSAERPEGSISTLTIQRTEQRDSAMYRCASSLDVQETQYFGPGTRLLVL.

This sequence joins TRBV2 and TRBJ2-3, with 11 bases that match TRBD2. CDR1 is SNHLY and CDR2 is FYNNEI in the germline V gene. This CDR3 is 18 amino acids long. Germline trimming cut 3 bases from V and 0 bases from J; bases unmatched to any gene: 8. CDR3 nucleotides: TGTGCCAGCAGTGATAGCGGGGGGGCCCACACTAGCACAGATACGCAGTATTTT. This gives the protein CASSDSGGAHTSTDTQYF. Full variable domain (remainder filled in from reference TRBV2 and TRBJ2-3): EPEVTQTPSHQVTQMGQEVILRCVPISNHLYFYWYRQILGQKVEFLVSFYNNEISEKSEIFDDQFSVERPDGSNFTLKIRSTKLEDSAMYFCASSDSGGAHTSTDTQYFGPGTRLTVL.